These 9 T cell receptor beta chains came from one sample sequenced in a study of identical twins. From the 5' RACE reads, TCRdb called clonotypes with MiXCR, one entry per CDR3 protein. The table lists around 240,000 distinct CDR3 sequences, roughly 7% of them singletons. Another study also made use of these data, one on yellow fever vaccine responses in identical twins.

The sequencing sample was made of memory (CD45RO+) T cells sorted from blood. Source of these receptors: a woman aged 18-29 years in good health.

J is TRBJ2-2 and V is TRBV3-1; D call uncertain. Germline V gene sequence: CDR1 LGHDT, CDR2 YNNKEL (reference sequence). Trimming pared 5 bases from V and 7 bases from J, leaving 8 bases between. The CDR3 consists of 12 residues. The CDR3 DNA reads as TGTGCCAGCAGCTATGCCCGCGGGGAGCTGTTTTTT. It specifies CASSYARGELFF.

In its sample, this clonotype was seen many times. The V and J genes are TRBV20-1 and TRBJ1-1, with D hard to call. This CDR3 has 12 amino acids. Germline loops: CDR1 DFQATT, CDR2 SNEGSKA (reference sequence). Trimming took off 7 bases at V and 5 bases at J, with 14 bases between the two ends. The CDR3 spells CSVGREATEAFF. CDR3 bases: TGCAGTGTAGGGAGGGAGGCAACTGAAGCTTTCTTT.

The chain has TRBV15 and TRBJ2-1; 7 bases agree with TRBD2. The CDR3 has 14 amino acids. The V segment lost 0 bases and the J segment 6 bases; nucleotides outside the gene matches: 2. Germline V lookup: CDR1 LNHNV, CDR2 YYDKDF (reference sequence). The CDR3 nucleotides read TGTGCCACCAGCAGAGACCCTAGCGGCAATGAGCAGTTCTTC. Residues: CATSRDPSGNEQFF.

This clonotype has just a few counts. The J gene is TRBJ2-7, the V gene TRBV5-1; no definite D call. This CDR3 is built from 15 residues. CDR1 is SGHRS and CDR2 is YFSETQ in the germline V gene. Trimming cost V 0 bases and J 2 bases, with 12 bases left between them. The CDR3 nucleotides read TGCGCCAGCAGCTTGGCTGGGGAAGGCCCCTACGAGCAGTACTTC. As protein: CASSLAGEGPYEQYF.

A few counts support this clonotype. J is TRBJ1-6 and V is TRBV21-1. TRBV21-1 is recorded as a pseudogene. The CDR3 is 16 amino acids. The CDR3 sequence is CASRSLADFYNSPLHF. Here the CDR3 DNA reads TGTGCCAGCAGATCCTTGGCAGACTTCTATAATTCACCCCTCCACTTT.

V and J are TRBV6-4 and TRBJ2-3; D possibly corresponds to TRBD2 (7 bases). Germline V gene lookup returns CDR1 MRHNA and CDR2 SNTAGT. The CDR3 is made up of 16 amino acids. V lost 6 bases to trimming and J lost 5 bases, with 21 bases between them. The CDR3 region is CASSSLAEGGRDTQYF. The CDR3 region has the DNA TGTGCCAGCAGCTCGCTAGCGGAGGGGGGGAGAGATACGCAGTATTTT.

This clonotype has just a few counts. The V gene is TRBV10-3, the J gene TRBJ1-1; D possibly corresponds to TRBD1 (6 bases). In germline, CDR1 is ENHRY, CDR2 SYGVKD. V dropped 8 bases and J dropped 6 bases, with 13 bases sitting between them. The CDR3 runs to 12 residues. The CDR3 coding sequence is TGTGCCATCGGACCAGGGGAAGCTGAAGCTTTCTTT. Protein sequence: CAIGPGEAEAFF.

This clonotype occurred a few times. The chain couples TRBV20-1 to TRBJ2-7; a possible D gene is TRBD1 (6 bases). There are 15 residues in the CDR3. V dropped 6 bases and J dropped 2 bases, with 20 bases sitting between them. Germline V gives CDR1 DFQATT, CDR2 SNEGSKA (reference sequence). CDR3 region: CSAVRLGATPYEQYF. CDR3 sequence (DNA): TGCAGTGCAGTCCGCCTGGGGGCTACCCCCTACGAGCAGTACTTC.

The rearrangement uses TRBV7-9 and TRBJ2-1; 10 bases match TRBD2. With V trimmed by 0 bases and J by 7 bases, 6 bases remained unmatched. This CDR3 comprises 16 residues. Germline CDR1 is SEHNR and CDR2 is FQNEAQ (reference sequence). DNA of the CDR3: TGTGCCAGCAGCTTAGCGGGAGGGACTAGCGAGAATGAGCAGTTCTTC. It is translated as CASSLAGGTSENEQFF.